Sequencing of this TCR beta chain was carried out in a study of OX40 agonist ivuxolimab in advanced cancers. A note on this clone: Its antigen is unknown.

V lost 0 bases, J lost 1 base, and 1 base stayed unmatched. CDR1 and CDR2 (germline): KGHSH, LQKENI. CDR3 length: 15 residues. Any history of autoimmune disease or systemic immunosuppression disqualified patients. Repertoires were generated with immunoSEQ multiplex PCR, while TCRdb's copy carries only in-frame clones and drops some. The table includes about 59,000 clones, 85% to 90% detected once. The study, taken as a whole, reports: Clonal expansion by week 6 occurred in CD4+ and CD8+ blood T cells (at 0.1 to 3.0 mg/kg).

This TCR was sampled from an adult with an advanced solid tumor such as melanoma, head and neck, liver or kidney cancer. The V and J genes are TRBV18 and TRBJ2-3; 7 bases align to TRBD2. The specimen was CD4+ or CD8+ T cells sorted from blood, collected in a trial of the OX40 agonist ivuxolimab. The CDR3 protein is CASSPPSGGTDTQYF. In nucleotides, the CDR3 is TGTGCCAGCTCACCACCGAGCGGGGGCACAGATACGCAGTATTTT.